This section outlines one T cell receptor (beta chain) sequence together with its context. This entry belongs to a study of blood T cell repertoires in COVID-19. Study-level background: Sites across the United States, Italy and Spain contributed samples from acute and convalescent COVID-19.

The V segment lost 0 bases and the J segment 4 bases; nucleotides outside the gene matches: 0. The CDR3 extends over 14 amino acids. Germline assignment: CDR1 MRHNA and CDR2 SNTAGT. Under the authors' procedure: Nucleated cell number was recorded as an estimate derived from reference gene primer amplification. Assay: immunoSEQ multiplex PCR; the TCRdb copy retains only in-frame clones and omits some. Clone size and V and J calls were adopted from that table, with D and trimming inferred from the DNA. The sample lists under 150,000 clones, approximately 83% occurring once. The specimen sequenced was peripheral blood. This TCR was recovered from a middle-aged man with active or convalescent COVID-19. The chain employs TRBV6-4 and TRBJ2-3; TRBD1 aligns across 8 bases. The CDR3: CASSDSQGADTQYF. CDR3 in DNA: TGTGCCAGCAGTGACTCACAGGGGGCAGATACGCAGTATTTT.